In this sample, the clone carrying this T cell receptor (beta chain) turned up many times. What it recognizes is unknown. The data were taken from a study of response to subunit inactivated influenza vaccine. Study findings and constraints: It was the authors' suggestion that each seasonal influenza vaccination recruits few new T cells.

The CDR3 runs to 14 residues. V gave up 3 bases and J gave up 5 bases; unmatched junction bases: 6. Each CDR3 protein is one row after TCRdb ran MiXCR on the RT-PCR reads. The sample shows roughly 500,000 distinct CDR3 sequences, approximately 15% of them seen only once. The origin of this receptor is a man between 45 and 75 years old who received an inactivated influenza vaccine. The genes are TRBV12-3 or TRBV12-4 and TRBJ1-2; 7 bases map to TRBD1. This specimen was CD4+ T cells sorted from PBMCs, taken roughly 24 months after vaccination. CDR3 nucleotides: TGTGCCAGCAGTTTGGTCGGGACAGCTTATGGCTACACCTTC. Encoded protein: CASSLVGTAYGYTF.